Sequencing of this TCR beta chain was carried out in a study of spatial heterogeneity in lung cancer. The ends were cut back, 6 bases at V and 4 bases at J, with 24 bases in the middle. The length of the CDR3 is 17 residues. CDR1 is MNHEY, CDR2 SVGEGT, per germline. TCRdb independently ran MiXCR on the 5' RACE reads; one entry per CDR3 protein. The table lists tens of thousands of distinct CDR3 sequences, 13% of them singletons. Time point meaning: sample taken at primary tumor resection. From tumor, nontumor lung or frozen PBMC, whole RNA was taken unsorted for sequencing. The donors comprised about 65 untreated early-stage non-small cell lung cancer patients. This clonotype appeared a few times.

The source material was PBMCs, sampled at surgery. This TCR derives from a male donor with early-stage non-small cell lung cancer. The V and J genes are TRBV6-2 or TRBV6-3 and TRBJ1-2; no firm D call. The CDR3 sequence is CASSHRAPEGILYGYTF. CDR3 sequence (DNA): TGTGCCAGCAGCCACCGGGCCCCGGAGGGCATACTCTATGGCTACACCTTC.